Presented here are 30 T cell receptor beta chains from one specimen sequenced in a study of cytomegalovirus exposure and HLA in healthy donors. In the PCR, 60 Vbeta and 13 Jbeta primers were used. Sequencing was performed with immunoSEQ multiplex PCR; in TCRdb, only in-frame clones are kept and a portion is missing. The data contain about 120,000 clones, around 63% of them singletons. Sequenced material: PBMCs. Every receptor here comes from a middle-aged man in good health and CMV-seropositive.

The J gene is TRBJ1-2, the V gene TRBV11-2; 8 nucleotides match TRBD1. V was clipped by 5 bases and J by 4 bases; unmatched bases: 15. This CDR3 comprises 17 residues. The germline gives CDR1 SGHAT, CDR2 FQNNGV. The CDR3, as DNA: TGTGCCAGCAGCCCAGTAGCACAGGGGGGAAAGGGCTATGGCTACACCTTC. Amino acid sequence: CASSPVAQGGKGYGYTF.

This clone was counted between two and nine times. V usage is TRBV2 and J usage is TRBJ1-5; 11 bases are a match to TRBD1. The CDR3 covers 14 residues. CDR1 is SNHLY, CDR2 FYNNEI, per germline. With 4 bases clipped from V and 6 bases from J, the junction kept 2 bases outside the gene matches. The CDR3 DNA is TGTGCCAGCAGTGGGACAGGGGGCCGTCAGCCCCAGCATTTT. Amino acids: CASSGTGGRQPQHF.

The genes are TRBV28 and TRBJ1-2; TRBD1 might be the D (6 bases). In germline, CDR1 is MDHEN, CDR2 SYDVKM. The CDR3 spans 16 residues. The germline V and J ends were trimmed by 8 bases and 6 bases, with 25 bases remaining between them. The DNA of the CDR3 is TGTGCCAGCCGGTGGGGGGGGCGCCGTGTATTCGATGGCTACACCTTC. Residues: CASRWGGRRVFDGYTF.

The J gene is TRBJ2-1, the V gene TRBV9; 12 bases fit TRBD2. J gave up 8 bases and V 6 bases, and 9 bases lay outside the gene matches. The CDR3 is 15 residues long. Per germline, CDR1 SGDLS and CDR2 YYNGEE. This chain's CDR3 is CASNPSGRAPYEQFF. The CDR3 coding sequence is TGTGCCAGCAACCCTAGCGGGAGGGCCCCCTATGAGCAGTTCTTC.

Here the CDR3 reads CSAVRLEQFF. DNA for the CDR3: TGCAGCGCCGTCAGACTTGAGCAGTTCTTC. This chain connects TRBV29-1 to TRBJ2-1; D is ambiguous. With 7 bases removed from V and 9 bases from J, the gap between germline ends came to 10 bases. CDR3 length equals 10 residues. CDR1 SQVTM and CDR2 ANQGSEA come from the germline V gene.

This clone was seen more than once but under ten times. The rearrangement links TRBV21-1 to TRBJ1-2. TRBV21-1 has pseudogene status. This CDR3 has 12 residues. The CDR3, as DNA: TGTGCCAGCAGCAAAGGGGGGGGTGGCTACACCTTC. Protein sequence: CASSKGGGGYTF.

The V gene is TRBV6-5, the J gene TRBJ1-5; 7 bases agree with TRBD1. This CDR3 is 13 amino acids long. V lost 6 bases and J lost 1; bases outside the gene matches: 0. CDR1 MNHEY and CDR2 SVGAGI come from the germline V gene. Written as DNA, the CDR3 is TGTGCCAGCAGGGGACAGAGCAATCAGCCCCAGCATTTT. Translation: CASRGQSNQPQHF.

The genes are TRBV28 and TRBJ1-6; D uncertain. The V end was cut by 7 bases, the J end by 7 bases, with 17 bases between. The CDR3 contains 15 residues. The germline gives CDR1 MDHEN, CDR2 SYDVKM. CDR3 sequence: CASNSGISKNSPLHF. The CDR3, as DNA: TGTGCCAGCAATAGCGGGATCTCTAAAAATTCACCCCTCCACTTT.

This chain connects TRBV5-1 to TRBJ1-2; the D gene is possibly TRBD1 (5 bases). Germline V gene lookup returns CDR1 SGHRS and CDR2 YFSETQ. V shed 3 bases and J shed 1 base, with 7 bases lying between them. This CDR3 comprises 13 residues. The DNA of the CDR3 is TGCGCCAGCAGCTCGGACAATAACTATGGCTACACCTTC. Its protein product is CASSSDNNYGYTF.

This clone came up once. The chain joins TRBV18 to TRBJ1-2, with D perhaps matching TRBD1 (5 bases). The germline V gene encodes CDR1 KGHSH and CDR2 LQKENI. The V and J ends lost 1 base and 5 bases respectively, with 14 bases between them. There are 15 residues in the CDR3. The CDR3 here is CASSPREDIPYGYTF. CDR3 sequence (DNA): TGTGCCAGCTCACCACGCGAGGACATACCTTATGGCTACACCTTC.

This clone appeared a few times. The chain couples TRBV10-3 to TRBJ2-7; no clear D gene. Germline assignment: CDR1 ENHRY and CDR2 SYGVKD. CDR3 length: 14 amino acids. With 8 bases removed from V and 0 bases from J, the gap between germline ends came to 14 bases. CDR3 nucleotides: TGTGCCATCCAGAACCCGGAGAGCTCCTACGAGCAGTACTTC. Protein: CAIQNPESSYEQYF.

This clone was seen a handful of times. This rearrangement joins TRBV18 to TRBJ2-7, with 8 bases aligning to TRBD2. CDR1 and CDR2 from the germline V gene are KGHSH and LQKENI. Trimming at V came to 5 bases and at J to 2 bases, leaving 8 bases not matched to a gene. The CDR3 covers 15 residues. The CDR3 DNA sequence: TGTGCCAGCTCAGGGCTAGCGGGTGACCCCTACGAGCAGTACTTC. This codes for CASSGLAGDPYEQYF.

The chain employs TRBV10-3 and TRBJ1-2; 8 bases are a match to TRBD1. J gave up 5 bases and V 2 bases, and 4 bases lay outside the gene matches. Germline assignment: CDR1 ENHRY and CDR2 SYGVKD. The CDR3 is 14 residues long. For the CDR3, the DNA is TGTGCCATCAGTGAGGGACAGGGCAAGTATGGCTACACCTTC. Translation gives CAISEGQGKYGYTF.

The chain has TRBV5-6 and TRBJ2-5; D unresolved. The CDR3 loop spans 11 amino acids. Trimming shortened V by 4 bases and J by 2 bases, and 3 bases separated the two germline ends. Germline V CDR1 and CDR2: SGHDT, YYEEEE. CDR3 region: CASSPQETQYF. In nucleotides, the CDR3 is TGTGCCAGCAGCCCACAAGAGACCCAGTACTTC.

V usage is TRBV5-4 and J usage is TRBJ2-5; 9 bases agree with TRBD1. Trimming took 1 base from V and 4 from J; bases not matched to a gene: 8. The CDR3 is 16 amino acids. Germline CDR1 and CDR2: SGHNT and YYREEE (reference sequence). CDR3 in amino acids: CASSLRDRASRETQYF. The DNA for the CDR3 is TGTGCCAGCAGCTTGAGGGACAGGGCTTCGAGAGAGACCCAGTACTTC.

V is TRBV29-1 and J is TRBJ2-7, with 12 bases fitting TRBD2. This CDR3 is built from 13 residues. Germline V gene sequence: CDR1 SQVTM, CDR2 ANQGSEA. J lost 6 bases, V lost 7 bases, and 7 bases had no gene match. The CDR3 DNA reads TGCAGCGCCTCGACTAGCGGGAGCACCGAGCAGTACTTC. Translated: CSASTSGSTEQYF.

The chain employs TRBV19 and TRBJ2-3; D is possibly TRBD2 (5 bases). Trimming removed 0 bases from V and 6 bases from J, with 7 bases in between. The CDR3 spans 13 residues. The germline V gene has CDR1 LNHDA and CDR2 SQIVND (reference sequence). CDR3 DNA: TGTGCCAGTAGTATAGAGAGGGTTGATACGCAGTATTTT. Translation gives CASSIERVDTQYF.

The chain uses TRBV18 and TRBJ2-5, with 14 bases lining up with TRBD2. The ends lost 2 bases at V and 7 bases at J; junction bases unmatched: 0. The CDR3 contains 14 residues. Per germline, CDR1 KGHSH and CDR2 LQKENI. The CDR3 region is CASSPGTSGGTQYF. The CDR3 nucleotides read TGTGCCAGCTCACCAGGGACTAGCGGGGGGACCCAGTACTTC.

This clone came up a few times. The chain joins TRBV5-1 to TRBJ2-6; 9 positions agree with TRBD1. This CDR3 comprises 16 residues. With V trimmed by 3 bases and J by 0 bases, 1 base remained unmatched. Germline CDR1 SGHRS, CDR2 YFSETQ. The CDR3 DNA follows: TGCGCCAGCAGCTCGGACAGGGGCTCTGGGGCCAACGTCCTGACTTTC. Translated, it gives CASSSDRGSGANVLTF.

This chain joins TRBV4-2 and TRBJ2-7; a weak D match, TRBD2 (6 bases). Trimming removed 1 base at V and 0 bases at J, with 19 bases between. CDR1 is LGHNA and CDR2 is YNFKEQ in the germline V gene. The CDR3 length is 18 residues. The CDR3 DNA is TGTGCCAGCAGCCAAGGGGCGGGGAAGGGCGAAAGCTCCTACGAGCAGTACTTC. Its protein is CASSQGAGKGESSYEQYF.

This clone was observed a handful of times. DNA for the CDR3: TGTGCCAGCAGTGGGGGGACTAGCGGGGCCCCCCAAGAGACCCAGTACTTC. Amino acids: CASSGGTSGAPQETQYF. The chain has TRBV2 and TRBJ2-5; 13 bases match TRBD2. The germline CDR1 and CDR2 sequences are SNHLY and FYNNEI. Unmatched junction bases numbered 6, after V lost 4 bases and J lost 1 base. This CDR3 is 17 amino acids long. The variable domain in full, with the rest retrieved from reference TRBV2 and TRBJ2-5, is EPEVTQTPSHQVTQMGQEVILRCVPISNHLYFYWYRQILGQKVEFLVSFYNNEISEKSEIFDDQFSVERPDGSNFTLKIRSTKLEDSAMYFCASSGGTSGAPQETQYFGPGTRLLVL.

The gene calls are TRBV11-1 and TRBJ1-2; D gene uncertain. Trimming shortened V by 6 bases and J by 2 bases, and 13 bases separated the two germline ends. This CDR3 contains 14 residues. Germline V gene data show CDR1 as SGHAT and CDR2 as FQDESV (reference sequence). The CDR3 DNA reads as TGTGCCAGCAGTCACACCGGGATGAACTATGGCTACACCTTC. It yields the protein CASSHTGMNYGYTF. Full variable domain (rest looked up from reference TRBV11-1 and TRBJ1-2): EAEVAQSPRYKITEKSQAVAFWCDPISGHATLYWYRQILGQGPELLVQFQDESVVDDSQLPKDRFSAERLKGVDSTLKIQPAELGDSAMYLCASSHTGMNYGYTFGSGTRLTVV.

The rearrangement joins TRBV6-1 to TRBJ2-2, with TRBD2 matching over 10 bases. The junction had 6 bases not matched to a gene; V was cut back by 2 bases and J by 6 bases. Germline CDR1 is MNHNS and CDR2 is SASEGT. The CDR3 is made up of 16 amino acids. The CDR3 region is CASSERVSGRAGELFF. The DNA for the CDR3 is TGTGCCAGCAGTGAACGTGTCAGCGGGAGGGCCGGGGAGCTGTTTTTT.

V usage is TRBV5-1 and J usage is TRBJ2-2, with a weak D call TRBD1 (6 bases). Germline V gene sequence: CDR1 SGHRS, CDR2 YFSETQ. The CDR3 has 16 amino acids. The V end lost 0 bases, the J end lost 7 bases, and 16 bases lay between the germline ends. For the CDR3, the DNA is TGCGCCAGCAGCTTGGTGGGAGACCGAGGGGGCGGGGAGCTGTTTTTT. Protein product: CASSLVGDRGGGELFF.

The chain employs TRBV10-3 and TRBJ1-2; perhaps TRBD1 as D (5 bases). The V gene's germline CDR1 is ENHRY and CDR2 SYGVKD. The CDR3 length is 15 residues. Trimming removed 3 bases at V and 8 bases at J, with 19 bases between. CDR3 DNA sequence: TGTGCCATCAGTGATTCTGTGGGGGGTTTCGACGGCTACACCTTC. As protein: CAISDSVGGFDGYTF.

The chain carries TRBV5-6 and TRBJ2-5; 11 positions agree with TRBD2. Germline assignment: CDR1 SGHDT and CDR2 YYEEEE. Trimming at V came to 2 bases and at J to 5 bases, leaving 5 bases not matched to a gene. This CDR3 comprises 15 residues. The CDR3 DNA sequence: TGTGCCAGCAGCTTACTAGCGGGAGAGGGGGAGACCCAGTACTTC. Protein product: CASSLLAGEGETQYF.

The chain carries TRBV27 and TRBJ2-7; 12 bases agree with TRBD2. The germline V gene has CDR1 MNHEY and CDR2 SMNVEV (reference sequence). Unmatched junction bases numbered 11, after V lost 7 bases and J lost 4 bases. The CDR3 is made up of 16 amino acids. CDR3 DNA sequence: TGTGCCAGCAAGTCTAGCGGGAGGGTTTCCGCATACGAGCAGTACTTC. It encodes CASKSSGRVSAYEQYF.

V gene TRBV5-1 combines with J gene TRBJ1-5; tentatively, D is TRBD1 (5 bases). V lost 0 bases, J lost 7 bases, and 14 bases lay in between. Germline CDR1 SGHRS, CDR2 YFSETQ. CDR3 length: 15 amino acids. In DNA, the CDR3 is TGCGCCAGCAGCTTGGAGGGCAGGGTAGACCAGCCCCAGCATTTT. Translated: CASSLEGRVDQPQHF.

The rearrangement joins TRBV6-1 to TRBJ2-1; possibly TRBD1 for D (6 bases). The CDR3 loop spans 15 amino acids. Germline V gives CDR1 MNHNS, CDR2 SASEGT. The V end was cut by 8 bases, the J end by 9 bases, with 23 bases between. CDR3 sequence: CASYGTRALGVEQFF. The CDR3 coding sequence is TGTGCCAGCTACGGGACAAGGGCCCTCGGGGTTGAGCAGTTCTTC.

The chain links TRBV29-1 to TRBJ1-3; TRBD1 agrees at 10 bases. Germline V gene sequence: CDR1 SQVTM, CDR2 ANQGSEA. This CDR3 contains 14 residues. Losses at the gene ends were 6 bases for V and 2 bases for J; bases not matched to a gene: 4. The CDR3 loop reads CSVTGTGAGNTIYF. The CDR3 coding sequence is TGCAGCGTGACCGGGACAGGGGCTGGAAACACCATATATTTT.